This TCR beta chain emerged from a study of control samples from healthy donors and cancer patients. Germline V gene sequence: CDR1 SQVTM, CDR2 ANQGSEA. Trimming took 6 bases from V and 3 from J; bases not matched to a gene: 3. This CDR3 is built from 13 residues. Repertoires were generated with immunoSEQ multiplex PCR, while TCRdb's copy carries only in-frame clones and drops some. The table records 230,000 or so clones, about 94% of them present only once. Sequencing input: blood. J is TRBJ1-4 and V is TRBV29-1, with TRBD1 matching 8 bases. The receptor was isolated from a man between 50 and 59 years old in good health. DNA for the CDR3: TGCAGCGTCGGGGGACAGGCTAATGAAAAACTGTTTTTT. It yields the protein CSVGGQANEKLFF.